This is a list of T cell receptor beta chains from one sample in a study of blood T cells in healthy people across ages. TCRdb used MiXCR to reprocess the 5' RACE reads, holding one entry per CDR3 protein. The table lists 650,000 to 800,000 distinct CDR3 sequences, 45% to 60% of them singletons. The sample taken for sequencing was blood. These receptors were obtained from a woman aged 80 or over in good health. The CDR3 runs from the conserved cysteine through the conserved F or W. The order of the fields is V gene, clone size, D gene, J gene, CDR3 protein, CDR3 DNA. A D gene is named only where the DNA matches it firmly. The size field is filled for only some rows; it gives once, few, many or a size class.

TRBV29-1	.	.	TRBJ1-5	CSVTGGVSNQLQHF	TGCAGCGTTACCGGAGGGGTTAGCAATCAGCTCCAGCATTTT
TRBV7-2	once	.	TRBJ2-5	CASSRQGRGTQYF	TGTGCCAGCAGCCGACAGGGGAGGGGGACCCAGTACTTC
TRBV27	.	.	TRBJ1-2	CASKNGYTF	TGTGCCAGCAAAAATGGCTACACCTTC
TRBV15	few	.	TRBJ2-1	CATSRKASSGEQFF	TGTGCCACCAGCAGAAAAGCGAGTTCGGGTGAGCAGTTCTTC
TRBV7-9	.	TRBD1	TRBJ2-5	CASSGPGQAEKYF	TGTGCCAGCAGCGGTCCGGGACAGGCAGAAAAGTACTTC
TRBV6-2/TRBV6-3	.	.	TRBJ1-1	CASSIGGTEAFF	TGTGCCAGCAGTATAGGGGGTACTGAAGCTTTCTTT
TRBV5-1	few	TRBD1	TRBJ2-2	CASSLVETGATGELFF	TGCGCCAGCAGCTTGGTCGAAACAGGGGCTACCGGGGAGCTGTTTTTT
TRBV7-2	.	TRBD2	TRBJ2-5	CASSRTSGSDKETQYF	TGTGCCAGCAGCCGGACTAGCGGGAGTGACAAAGAGACCCAGTACTTC
TRBV6-2/TRBV6-3	.	.	TRBJ1-2	CASSYGTGTSPAGYTF	TGTGCCAGCAGTTACGGAACCGGGACATCTCCGGCGGGCTACACCTTC
TRBV20-1	.	.	TRBJ1-5	CSASLTGGVNQPQHF	TGCAGTGCTAGTTTGACGGGGGGAGTCAATCAGCCCCAGCATTTT
TRBV9	many	TRBD1	TRBJ2-5	CASSVRTGETQYF	TGTGCCAGCAGCGTCAGGACAGGGGAGACCCAGTACTTC
TRBV15	few	TRBD2	TRBJ2-2	CATSPSGSNTGELFF	TGTGCCACCAGCCCTAGCGGGTCTAACACCGGGGAGCTGTTTTTT
TRBV12-3/TRBV12-4	many	.	TRBJ2-2	CASSFGGVTGELFF	TGTGCCAGCAGTTTTGGAGGGGTCACCGGGGAGCTGTTTTTT
TRBV28	.	.	TRBJ2-3	CASKGGTADTQYF	TGTGCCAGCAAAGGGGGTACGGCAGATACGCAGTATTTT
TRBV12-3/TRBV12-4	.	TRBD1	TRBJ2-4	CASSSTSGQGFNIQYF	TGTGCCAGCAGTTCCACGTCGGGACAGGGGTTTAACATTCAGTACTTC
TRBV20-1	.	TRBD2	TRBJ2-1	CSARGGGTSPHNEQFF	TGCAGTGCTAGAGGGGGGGGGACTAGCCCCCACAATGAGCAGTTCTTC
TRBV10-3	.	.	TRBJ1-2	CATTSNPLWDGYTF	TGTGCCACCACCTCGAACCCTTTGTGGGATGGCTACACCTTC
TRBV6-5	.	.	TRBJ2-1	CASSDGERGNEQFF	TGTGCCAGCAGTGACGGAGAACGGGGCAATGAGCAGTTCTTC
TRBV5-1	.	TRBD2	TRBJ2-2	CASSSEGGTAELFF	TGCGCCAGCAGCTCAGAGGGAGGGACCGCGGAGCTGTTTTTT
TRBV4-2	.	.	TRBJ2-3	CASSQLGQRSTDTQYF	TGTGCCAGCAGCCAACTTGGACAGAGATCCACAGATACGCAGTATTTT
TRBV9	.	.	TRBJ2-1	CASSVGGARRNEQFF	TGTGCCAGCAGCGTAGGAGGCGCTCGGAGAAATGAGCAGTTCTTC
TRBV4-2	few	.	TRBJ2-5	CASSQDRQKTQYF	TGTGCCAGCAGCCAAGATAGGCAGAAGACCCAGTACTTC
TRBV7-9	once	TRBD1	TRBJ2-3	CASSPDRVKHTQYF	TGTGCCAGCAGCCCGGACAGGGTAAAGCATACGCAGTATTTT
TRBV20-1	.	.	TRBJ1-1	CSAREGAGNTEAFF	TGCAGTGCTAGAGAAGGAGCGGGGAACACTGAAGCTTTCTTT
TRBV7-8	many	.	TRBJ2-1	CASSPWTAYNEQFF	TGTGCCAGCAGCCCCTGGACAGCGTACAATGAGCAGTTCTTC
TRBV12-3/TRBV12-4	many	TRBD2	TRBJ2-1	CASSHQAGPFIGLFF	TGTGCCAGCAGCCATCAAGCGGGACCCTTTATTGGTTTGTTCTTC
TRBV10-3	.	.	TRBJ2-3	CAISEGLGVGTDTQYF	TGTGCCATCAGTGAGGGGTTGGGGGTAGGAACAGATACGCAGTATTTT
TRBV2	.	.	TRBJ2-7	CASNRRLSTSTYEQYF	TGTGCCAGCAACCGCAGACTCTCCACCTCGACCTACGAGCAGTACTTC
TRBV5-1	.	.	TRBJ2-2	CASSWQELRELFF	TGCGCCAGCAGCTGGCAGGAACTCAGGGAGCTGTTTTTT
TRBV9	many	.	TRBJ2-1	CASSVAASSSYNEQFF	TGTGCCAGCAGCGTAGCGGCATCAAGCTCCTACAATGAGCAGTTCTTC
TRBV7-2	.	.	TRBJ1-5	CASSLARGGPQHF	TGTGCCAGCAGCTTAGCCCGGGGGGGGCCCCAGCATTTT
TRBV25-1	.	.	TRBJ2-1	CASRLAGSYNEQFF	TGTGCCAGCAGACTAGCAGGGTCCTACAATGAGCAGTTCTTC
TRBV12-3/TRBV12-4	few	.	TRBJ2-5	CASSSEGRAKETQYF	TGTGCCAGCAGTTCCGAGGGACGGGCTAAAGAGACCCAGTACTTC
TRBV7-3	few	.	TRBJ2-1	CASSLGDSNLSPNEQFF	TGTGCCAGCAGCTTAGGGGACTCCAACCTCTCTCCGAATGAGCAGTTCTTC
TRBV12-3/TRBV12-4	.	.	TRBJ1-6	CASSAVDLNSPLHF	TGTGCCAGCAGTGCAGTGGACCTTAATTCACCCCTCCACTTT
TRBV10-3	many	.	TRBJ2-3	CAIGFTSTDTQYF	TGTGCCATCGGGTTTACTAGCACAGATACGCAGTATTTT
TRBV4-2	few	TRBD2	TRBJ2-1	CASSQQTSGRSAYNEQFF	TGTGCCAGCAGCCAACAGACTAGCGGGAGGTCCGCCTACAATGAGCAGTTCTTC
TRBV12-3/TRBV12-4	many	.	TRBJ1-2	CASSSTNSNYGYTF	TGTGCCAGCAGTTCAACAAATTCTAACTATGGCTACACCTTC
TRBV2	.	TRBD2	TRBJ2-5	CASSTLAGGGETQYF	TGTGCCAGCAGTACTCTAGCGGGGGGTGGGGAGACCCAGTACTTC
TRBV15	.	TRBD2	TRBJ2-7	CATSRMGGGGEQYF	TGTGCCACCAGCAGAATGGGTGGGGGGGGCGAGCAGTACTTC
TRBV18	many	TRBD1	TRBJ1-2	CASSPNEQGQGFGYTF	TGTGCCAGCTCACCAAACGAGCAGGGACAGGGTTTTGGCTACACCTTC
TRBV9	.	TRBD2	TRBJ2-1	CASNPSGGDNEQFF	TGTGCCAGCAACCCTAGCGGGGGGGACAATGAGCAGTTCTTC
TRBV20-1	.	TRBD1	TRBJ2-7	CSAGTGFYEQYF	TGCAGTGCTGGGACAGGGTTCTACGAGCAGTACTTC
TRBV6-5	.	.	TRBJ2-5	CASSYAAGAAETQYF	TGTGCCAGCAGTTACGCCGCAGGGGCTGCGGAGACCCAGTACTTC
TRBV27	few	.	TRBJ2-5	CASSPRFQETQYF	TGTGCCAGCAGTCCCCGTTTTCAAGAGACCCAGTACTTC
TRBV5-6	many	TRBD1	TRBJ2-5	CASSRDSREETQYF	TGTGCCAGCAGCCGGGACAGTCGAGAAGAGACCCAGTACTTC
TRBV5-1	few	.	TRBJ2-3	CASSPQTSADTQYF	TGCGCCAGCAGCCCTCAGACTAGTGCAGATACGCAGTATTTT
TRBV20-1	many	.	TRBJ2-1	CSALNTELQQFF	TGCAGTGCTTTAAATACCGAACTTCAGCAGTTCTTC
TRBV7-2	few	TRBD2	TRBJ2-1	CASSALLSGRGEQFF	TGTGCCAGCAGCGCGCTTTTGAGCGGGAGGGGTGAGCAGTTCTTC